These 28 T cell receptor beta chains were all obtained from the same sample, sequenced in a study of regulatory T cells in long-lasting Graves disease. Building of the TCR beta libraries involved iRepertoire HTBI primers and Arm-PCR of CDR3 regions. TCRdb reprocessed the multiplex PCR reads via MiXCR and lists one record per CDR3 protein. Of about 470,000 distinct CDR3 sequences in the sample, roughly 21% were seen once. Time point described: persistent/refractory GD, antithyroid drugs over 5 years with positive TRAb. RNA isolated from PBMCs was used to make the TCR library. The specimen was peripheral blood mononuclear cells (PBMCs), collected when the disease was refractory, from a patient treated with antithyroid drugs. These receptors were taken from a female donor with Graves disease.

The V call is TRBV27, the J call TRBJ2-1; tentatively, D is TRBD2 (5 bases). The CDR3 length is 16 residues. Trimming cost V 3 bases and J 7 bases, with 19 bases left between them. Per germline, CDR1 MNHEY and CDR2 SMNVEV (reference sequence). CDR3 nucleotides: TGTGCCAGCAGTTTTACGGCTAGCCGTTATGGGAATGAGCAGTTCTTC. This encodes CASSFTASRYGNEQFF.

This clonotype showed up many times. CDR3 in amino acids: CASRGGDLGEKLFF. The CDR3 nucleotides are TGTGCCAGCAGGGGCGGAGATTTGGGCGAAAAACTGTTTTTT. V usage is TRBV28 and J usage is TRBJ1-4; D gene unclear. CDR1 MDHEN and CDR2 SYDVKM come from the germline V gene. The CDR3 spans 14 residues. V was clipped by 6 bases and J by 8 bases, with 16 bases between them. Full variable domain (missing parts from reference TRBV28 and TRBJ1-4): DVKVTQSSRYLVKRTGEKVFLECVQDMDHENMFWYRQDPGLGLRLIYFSYDVKMKEKGDIPEGYSVSREKKERFSLILESASTNQTSMYLCASRGGDLGEKLFFGSGTQLSVL.

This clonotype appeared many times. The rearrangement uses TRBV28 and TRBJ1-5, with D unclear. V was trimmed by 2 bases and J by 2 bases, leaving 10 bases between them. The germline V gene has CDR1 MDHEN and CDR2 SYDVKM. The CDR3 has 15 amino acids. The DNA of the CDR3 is TGTGCCAGCAGTTTAGCCGCCGCTGGCAATCAGCCCCAGCATTTT. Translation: CASSLAAAGNQPQHF.

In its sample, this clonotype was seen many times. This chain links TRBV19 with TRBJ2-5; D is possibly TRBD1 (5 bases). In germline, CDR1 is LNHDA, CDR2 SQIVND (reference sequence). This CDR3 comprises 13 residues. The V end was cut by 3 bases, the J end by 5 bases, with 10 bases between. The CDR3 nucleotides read TGTGCCAGTAGTATTAGGGGTCTGGAGACCCAGTACTTC. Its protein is CASSIRGLETQYF.

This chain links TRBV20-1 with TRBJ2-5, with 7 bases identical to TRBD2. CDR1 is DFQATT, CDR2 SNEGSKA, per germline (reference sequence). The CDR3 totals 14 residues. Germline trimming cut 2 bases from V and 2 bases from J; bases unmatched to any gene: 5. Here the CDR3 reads CSARFPGLQETQYF. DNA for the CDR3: TGCAGTGCTAGATTCCCGGGACTACAAGAGACCCAGTACTTC.

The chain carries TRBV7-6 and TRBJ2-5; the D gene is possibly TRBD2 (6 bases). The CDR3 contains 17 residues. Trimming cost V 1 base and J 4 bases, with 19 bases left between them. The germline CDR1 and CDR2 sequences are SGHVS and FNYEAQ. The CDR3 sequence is CASSLGLGGAAGETQYF. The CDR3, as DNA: TGTGCCAGCAGCTTAGGATTGGGGGGAGCCGCGGGAGAGACCCAGTACTTC.

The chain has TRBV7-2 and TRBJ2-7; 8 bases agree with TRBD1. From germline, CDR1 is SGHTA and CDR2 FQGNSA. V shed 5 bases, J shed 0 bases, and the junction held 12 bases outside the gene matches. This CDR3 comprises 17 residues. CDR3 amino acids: CASSLNPGTGISYEQYF. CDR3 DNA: TGTGCCAGCAGCCTCAACCCCGGGACAGGCATCTCCTACGAGCAGTACTTC.

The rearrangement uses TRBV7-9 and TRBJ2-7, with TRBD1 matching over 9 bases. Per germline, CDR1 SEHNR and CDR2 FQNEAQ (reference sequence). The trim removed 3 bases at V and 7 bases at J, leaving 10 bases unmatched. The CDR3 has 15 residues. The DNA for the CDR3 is TGTGCCAGCAGCTTTCGGACAGGGGCCTCACGGGAGCAGTACTTC. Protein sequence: CASSFRTGASREQYF.

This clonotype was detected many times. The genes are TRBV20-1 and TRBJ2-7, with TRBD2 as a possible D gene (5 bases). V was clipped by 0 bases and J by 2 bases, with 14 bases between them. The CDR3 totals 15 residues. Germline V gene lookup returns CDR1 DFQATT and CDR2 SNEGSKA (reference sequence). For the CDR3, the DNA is TGCAGTGCTAGAGATGTATCAGACTACACCTACGAGCAGTACTTC. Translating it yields CSARDVSDYTYEQYF.

Here the CDR3 DNA reads TGTGCCAGCAGCCAACACGGACAGGGGGGAAGCACTGAAGCTTTCTTT. Translated: CASSQHGQGGSTEAFF. The J gene is TRBJ1-1, the V gene TRBV3-1; 10 bases line up with TRBD1. This CDR3 has 16 amino acids. V shed 2 bases and J 4 bases; nucleotides not matched to a gene: 7. CDR1 is LGHDT and CDR2 is YNNKEL in the germline V gene (reference sequence). Looking up the rest from reference TRBV3-1 and TRBJ1-1 gives the full variable domain: DTAVSQTPKYLVTQMGNDKSIKCEQNLGHDTMYWYKQDSKKFLKIMFSYNNKELIINETVPNRFSPKSPDKAHLNLHINSLELGDSAVYFCASSQHGQGGSTEAFFGQGTRLTVV.

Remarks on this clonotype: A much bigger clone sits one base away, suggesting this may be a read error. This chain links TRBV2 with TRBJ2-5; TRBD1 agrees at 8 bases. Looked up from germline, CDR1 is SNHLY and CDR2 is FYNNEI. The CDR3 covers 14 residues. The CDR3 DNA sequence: TGTGCCAGCAGAATAGACAGGGGCGAAGAGGCCCAGTACTTC. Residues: CASRIDRGEEAQYF.

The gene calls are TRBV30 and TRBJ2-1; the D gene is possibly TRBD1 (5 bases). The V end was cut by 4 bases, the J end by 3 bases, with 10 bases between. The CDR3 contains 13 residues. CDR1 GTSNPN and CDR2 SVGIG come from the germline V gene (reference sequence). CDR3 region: CAWKGVGYNEQFF. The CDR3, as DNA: TGTGCCTGGAAAGGGGTAGGCTACAATGAGCAGTTCTTC.

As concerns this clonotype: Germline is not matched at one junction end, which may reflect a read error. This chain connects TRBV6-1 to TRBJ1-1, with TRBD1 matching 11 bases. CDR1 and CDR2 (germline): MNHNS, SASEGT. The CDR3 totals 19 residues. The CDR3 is CASGEGGTGGMIPPTEAFF. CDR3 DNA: TGTGCCAGCGGTGAAGGAGGGACAGGGGGAATGATCCCTCCAACTGAAGCTTTCTTT.

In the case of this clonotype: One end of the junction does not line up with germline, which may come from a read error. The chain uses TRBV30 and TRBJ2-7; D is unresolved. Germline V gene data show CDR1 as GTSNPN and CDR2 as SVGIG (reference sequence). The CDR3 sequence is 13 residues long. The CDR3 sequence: CAWSVGGSSEQYF. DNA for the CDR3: TGTGCCTGGAGTGTGGGTGGGTCCTCCGAGCAGTACTTC.

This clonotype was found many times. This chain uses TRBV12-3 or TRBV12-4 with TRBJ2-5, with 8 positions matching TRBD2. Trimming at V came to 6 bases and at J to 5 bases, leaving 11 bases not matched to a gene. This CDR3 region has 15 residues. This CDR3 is CASSPYGRGGETQYF. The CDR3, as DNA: TGTGCCAGCAGCCCATACGGGAGGGGTGGGGAGACCCAGTACTTC.

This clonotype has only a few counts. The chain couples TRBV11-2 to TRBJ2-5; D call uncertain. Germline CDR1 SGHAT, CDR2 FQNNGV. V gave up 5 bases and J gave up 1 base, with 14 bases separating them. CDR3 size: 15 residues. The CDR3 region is CASSARLATQETQYF. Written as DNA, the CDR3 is TGTGCCAGCAGCGCGAGACTGGCGACCCAAGAGACCCAGTACTTC.

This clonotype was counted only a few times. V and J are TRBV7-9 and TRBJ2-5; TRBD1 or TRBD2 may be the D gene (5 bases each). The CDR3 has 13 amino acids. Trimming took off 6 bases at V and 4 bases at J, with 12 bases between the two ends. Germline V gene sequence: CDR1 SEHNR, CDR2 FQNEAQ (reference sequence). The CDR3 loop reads CASSSQGPETQYF. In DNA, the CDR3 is TGTGCCAGCAGTTCCCAGGGACCAGAGACCCAGTACTTC. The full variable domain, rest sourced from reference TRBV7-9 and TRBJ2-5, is DTGVSQNPRHKITKRGQNVTFRCDPISEHNRLYWYRQTLGQGPEFLTYFQNEAQLEKSRLLSDRFSAERPKGSFSTLEIQRTEQGDSAMYLCASSSQGPETQYFGPGTRLLVL.

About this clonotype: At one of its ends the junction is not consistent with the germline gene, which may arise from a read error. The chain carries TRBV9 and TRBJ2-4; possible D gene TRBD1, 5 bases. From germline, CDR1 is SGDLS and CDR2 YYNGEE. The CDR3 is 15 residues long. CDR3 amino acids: CASSVGALAKNIQYF. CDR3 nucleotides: TGTGCCAGCAGTGTAGGGGCCTTAGCCAAAAACATTCAGTACTTC.

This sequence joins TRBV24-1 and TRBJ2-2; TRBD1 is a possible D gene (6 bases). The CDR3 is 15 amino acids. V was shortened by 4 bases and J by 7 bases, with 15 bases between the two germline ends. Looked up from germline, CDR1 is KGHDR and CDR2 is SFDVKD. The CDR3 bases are TGTGCCACCAGTGACCCTCTTACAGGGTTCGGGGAGCTGTTTTTT. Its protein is CATSDPLTGFGELFF.

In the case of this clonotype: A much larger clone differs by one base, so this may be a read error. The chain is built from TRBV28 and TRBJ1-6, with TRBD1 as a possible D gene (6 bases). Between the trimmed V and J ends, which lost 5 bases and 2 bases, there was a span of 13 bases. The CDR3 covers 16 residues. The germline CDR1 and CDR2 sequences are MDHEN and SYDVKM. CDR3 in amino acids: CASSATGSTYNSPLHF. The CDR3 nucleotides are TGTGCCAGCAGTGCGACAGGAAGCACCTATAATTCACCCCTCCACTTT.

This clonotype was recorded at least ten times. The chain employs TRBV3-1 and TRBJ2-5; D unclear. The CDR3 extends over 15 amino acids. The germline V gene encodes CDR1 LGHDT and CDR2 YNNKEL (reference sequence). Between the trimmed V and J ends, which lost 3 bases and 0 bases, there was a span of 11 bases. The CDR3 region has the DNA TGTGCCAGCAGCCATGTCTCGGCGTACCAAGAGACCCAGTACTTC. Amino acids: CASSHVSAYQETQYF.

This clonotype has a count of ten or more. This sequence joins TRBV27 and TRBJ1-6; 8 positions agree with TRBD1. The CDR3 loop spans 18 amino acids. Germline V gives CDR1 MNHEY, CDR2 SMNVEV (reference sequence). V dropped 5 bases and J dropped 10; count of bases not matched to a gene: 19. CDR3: CASSLQHRQGAQGSPLHF. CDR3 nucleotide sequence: TGTGCCAGCAGTCTACAGCATCGCCAGGGGGCGCAAGGATCACCCCTCCACTTT.

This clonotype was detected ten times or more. This CDR3 reads CASWTEDNYGYTF. CDR3 in DNA: TGTGCCAGCTGGACGGAGGATAACTATGGCTACACCTTC. The chain couples TRBV28 to TRBJ1-2; D gene uncertain. The germline CDR1 and CDR2 sequences are MDHEN and SYDVKM. Deletions cut 8 bases from V and 1 base from J, with 11 bases between. This CDR3 region has 13 residues.

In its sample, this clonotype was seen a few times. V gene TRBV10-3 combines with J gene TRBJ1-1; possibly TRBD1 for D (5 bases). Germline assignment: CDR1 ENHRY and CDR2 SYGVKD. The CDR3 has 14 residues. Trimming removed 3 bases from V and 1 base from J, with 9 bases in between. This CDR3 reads CAISDEGRNTEAFF. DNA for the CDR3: TGTGCCATCAGTGACGAGGGGAGGAACACTGAAGCTTTCTTT.

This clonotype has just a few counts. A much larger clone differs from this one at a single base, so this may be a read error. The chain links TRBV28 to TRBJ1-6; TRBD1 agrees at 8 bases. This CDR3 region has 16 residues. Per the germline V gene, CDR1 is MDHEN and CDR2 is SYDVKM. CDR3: CAGSSTGDLYNSPLHF. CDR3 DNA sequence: TGTGCCGGCAGTTCGACAGGGGATCTCTATAATTCACCCCTCCACTTT.

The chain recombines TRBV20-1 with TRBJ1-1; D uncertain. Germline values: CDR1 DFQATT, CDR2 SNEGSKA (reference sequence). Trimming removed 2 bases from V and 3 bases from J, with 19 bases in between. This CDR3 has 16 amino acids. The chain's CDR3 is CSARNLQRNSYTEAFF. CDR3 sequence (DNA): TGCAGTGCTAGAAATTTACAGCGCAACTCCTACACTGAAGCTTTCTTT.

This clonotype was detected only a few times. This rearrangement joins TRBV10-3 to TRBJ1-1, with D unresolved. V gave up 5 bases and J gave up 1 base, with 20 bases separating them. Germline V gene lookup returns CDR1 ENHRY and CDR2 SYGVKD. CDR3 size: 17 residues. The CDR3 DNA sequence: TGTGCCATCAGTCGAGACCAAGCCCCTCTTCAGAACACTGAAGCTTTCTTT. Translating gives CAISRDQAPLQNTEAFF.

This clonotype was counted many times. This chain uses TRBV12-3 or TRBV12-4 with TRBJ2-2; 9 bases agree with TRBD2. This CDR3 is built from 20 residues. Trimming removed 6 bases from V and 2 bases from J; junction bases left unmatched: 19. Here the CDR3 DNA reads TGTGCCAGCAGGTTACTCAAAATATTGCTAGCGGGGATTAACACCGGGGAGCTGTTTTTT. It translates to CASRLLKILLAGINTGELFF.